Described below is a single TCR beta chain sequence and its context. The antigen is undetermined. The sample belongs to a study of cytomegalovirus exposure and HLA in healthy donors. The PCR ran on 60 Vbeta and 13 Jbeta primers. Repertoires were generated with immunoSEQ multiplex PCR, while TCRdb's copy carries only in-frame clones and drops some. Of more than 85,000 clones in the sample, approximately 71% were seen once. The study, taken as a whole, reports: An analysis that was carried out later associated 15,000 to 20,000 TCR beta sequences with HLA alleles at 0.05 false discovery rate.

V was trimmed by 0 bases and J by 8 bases, leaving 10 bases between them. The CDR3 has 13 residues. Per germline, CDR1 MNHEY and CDR2 SVGAGI. The chain links TRBV6-5 to TRBJ1-2; D is unclear. The specimen sequenced was PBMCs. The receptor was isolated from a man aged 40-49 years in good health and CMV-seronegative. CDR3 sequence (DNA): TGTGCCAGCAGTTACTCGAGCGGACGGGGCTACACCTTC. Protein: CASSYSSGRGYTF.